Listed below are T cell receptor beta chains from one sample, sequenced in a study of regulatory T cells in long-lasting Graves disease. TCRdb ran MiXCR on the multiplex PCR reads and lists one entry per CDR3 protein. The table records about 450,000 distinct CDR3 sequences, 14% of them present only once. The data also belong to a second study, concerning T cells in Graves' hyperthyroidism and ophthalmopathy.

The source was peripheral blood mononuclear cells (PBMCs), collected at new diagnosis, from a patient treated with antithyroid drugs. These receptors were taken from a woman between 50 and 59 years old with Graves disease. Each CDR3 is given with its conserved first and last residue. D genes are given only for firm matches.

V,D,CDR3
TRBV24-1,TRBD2,CATSDLRTSGSTDTQYF
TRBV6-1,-,CASSFRGRGNTEAFF
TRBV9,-,CASRSGVGPANEQFF
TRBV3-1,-,CASSQDGSGRTQYF
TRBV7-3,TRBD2,CASSLGGREADTQYF
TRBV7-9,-,CASSLGGGSKPQHF
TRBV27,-,CASSPLPTDTQYF
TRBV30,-,CAWSVGTPMGNQPQHF
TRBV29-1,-,CSVETSSTDTQYF
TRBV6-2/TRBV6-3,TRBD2,CASYAGGGPDTQYF
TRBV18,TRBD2,CASSHREVEAGPPYNEQFF
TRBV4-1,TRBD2,CASSQVWREDPDEQFF
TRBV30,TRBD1,CAWSAKGGYSNQPQHF
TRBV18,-,CASSPWDGLVNTEAFF
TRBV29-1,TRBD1,CSVKQGGTEAFF
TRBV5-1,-,CASSASPGVEETQYF
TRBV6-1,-,CASSILYGYTF
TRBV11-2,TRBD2,CASSRAAGGNTGELFF
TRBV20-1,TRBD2,CSATKGGGGDTQYF
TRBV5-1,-,CASSFGSGALSSYNEQFF
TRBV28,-,CASSGVRGQETQYF
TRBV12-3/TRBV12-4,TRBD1,CASRASGQSMNTEAFF
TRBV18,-,CASSTLENQPQHF
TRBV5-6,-,CASSSNAGVRLVYNEQFF
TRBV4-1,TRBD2,CASSQDVTSGSPYEQYF
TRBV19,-,CASSSGYNNQPQHF
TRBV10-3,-,CAIRDSSRTDTQYF
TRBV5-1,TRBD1,CASSGGTGDNQAFF
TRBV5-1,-,CASSLAGDGRETQYF
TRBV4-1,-,CASSKFQEGTEAFF
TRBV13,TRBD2,CASSLQRRGEAGGAGELFF
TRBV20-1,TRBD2,CSATDYSGSLQETQYF
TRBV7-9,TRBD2,CASSPTPLSGRRGEQFF
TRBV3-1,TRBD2,CASSQTQRESGRFTDTQYF
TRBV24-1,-,CATRLGGQETQYF
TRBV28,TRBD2,CASSAVGGGTSGRHYEQYF
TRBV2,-,CASSVVRVTGQPQHF
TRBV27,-,CASSRLPGLDTQYF
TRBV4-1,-,CASSQGQSEEYGYTF
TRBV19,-,CASSLTPSAEQYF
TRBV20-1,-,CSASGGLDEKLFF
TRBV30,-,CAWKEARPEAFF
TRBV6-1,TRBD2,CASRLAGGPVNEQFF
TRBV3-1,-,CASSQPHNEQFF
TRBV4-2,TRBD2,CASSQVQGGTSGTDTQYF
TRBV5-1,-,CASSLAPQQVDTQYF
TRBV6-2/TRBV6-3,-,CASSYDAGQPQHF
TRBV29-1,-,CSVGQLNEKLFF
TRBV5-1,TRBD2,CASSPGLAGADTGELFF
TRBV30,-,CAWSFFSGNTIYF
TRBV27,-,CARSQGTGNEQFF
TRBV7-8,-,CASSGVYTANTEAFF
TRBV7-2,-,CASSTPALSYNEQFF
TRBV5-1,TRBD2,CASSSAGGNGVTQYF
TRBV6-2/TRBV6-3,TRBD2,CASSQATSGRETQYF
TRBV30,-,CAWSVNRDGYTF
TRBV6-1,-,CASSQGLPQREQYF